This T cell receptor (beta chain) was documented in a study of control samples from healthy donors and cancer patients. Some clones are missing from TCRdb's copy, which holds only in-frame ones; the method was immunoSEQ multiplex PCR. This sample carries around 81,000 clones, 90% to 95% of them seen once, and the ten largest clones take approximately 1.5%. Trimming pared 8 bases from V and 3 bases from J, leaving 18 bases between. This CDR3 contains 15 residues. CDR1 is MNHNY and CDR2 is SVGAGI in the germline V gene (reference sequence). Source material: blood. The sequence was obtained from a woman aged 30 to 39 in good health. The V and J genes are TRBV6-6 and TRBJ2-3; maybe TRBD2 (6 bases). The chain's CDR3 is CASFGGSPRTDTQYF. The CDR3 nucleotides read TGTGCCAGCTTCGGAGGGTCGCCAAGAACAGATACGCAGTATTTT.